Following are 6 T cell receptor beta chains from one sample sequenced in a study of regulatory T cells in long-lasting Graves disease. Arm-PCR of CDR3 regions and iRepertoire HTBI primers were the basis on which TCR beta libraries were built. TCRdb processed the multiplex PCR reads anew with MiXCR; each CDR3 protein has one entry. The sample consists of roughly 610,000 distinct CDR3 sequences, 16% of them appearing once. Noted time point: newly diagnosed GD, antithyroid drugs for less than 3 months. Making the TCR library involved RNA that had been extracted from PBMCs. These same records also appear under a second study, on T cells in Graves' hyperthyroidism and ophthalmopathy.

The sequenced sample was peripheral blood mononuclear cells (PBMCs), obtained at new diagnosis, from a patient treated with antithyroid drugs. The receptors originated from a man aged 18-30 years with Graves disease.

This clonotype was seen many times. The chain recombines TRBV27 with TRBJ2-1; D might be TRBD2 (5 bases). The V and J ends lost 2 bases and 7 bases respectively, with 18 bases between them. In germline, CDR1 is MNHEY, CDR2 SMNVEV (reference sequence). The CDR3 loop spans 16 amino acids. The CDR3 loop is CASSLEASGLLNEQFF. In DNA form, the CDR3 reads TGTGCCAGCAGTTTAGAGGCCAGCGGCCTCTTGAATGAGCAGTTCTTC.

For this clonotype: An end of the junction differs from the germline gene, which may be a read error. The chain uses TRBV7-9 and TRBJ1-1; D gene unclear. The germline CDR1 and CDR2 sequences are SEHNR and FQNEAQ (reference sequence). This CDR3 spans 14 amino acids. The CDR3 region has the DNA TGTGCCAGCAGCTTAGATTCGGTTAACACTGGAGCTTTCTTT. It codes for CASSLDSVNTGAFF.

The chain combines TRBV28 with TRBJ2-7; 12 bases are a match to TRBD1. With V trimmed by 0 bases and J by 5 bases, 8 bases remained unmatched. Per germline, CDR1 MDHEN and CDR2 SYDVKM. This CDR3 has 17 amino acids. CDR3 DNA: TGTGCCAGCAGTTTATGGGGACAGGGGGCTGGTATGGACGAGCAGTACTTC. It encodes CASSLWGQGAGMDEQYF. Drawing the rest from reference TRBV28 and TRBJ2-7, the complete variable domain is DVKVTQSSRYLVKRTGEKVFLECVQDMDHENMFWYRQDPGLGLRLIYFSYDVKMKEKGDIPEGYSVSREKKERFSLILESASTNQTSMYLCASSLWGQGAGMDEQYFGPGTRLTVT.

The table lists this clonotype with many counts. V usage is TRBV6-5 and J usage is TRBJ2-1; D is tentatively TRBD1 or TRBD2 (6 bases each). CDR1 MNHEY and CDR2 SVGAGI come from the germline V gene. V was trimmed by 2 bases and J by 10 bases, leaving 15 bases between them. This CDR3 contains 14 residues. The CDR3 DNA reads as TGTGCCAGCAGTTACGGCTCCCCCGGGGGCGAGCAGTTCTTC. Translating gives CASSYGSPGGEQFF.

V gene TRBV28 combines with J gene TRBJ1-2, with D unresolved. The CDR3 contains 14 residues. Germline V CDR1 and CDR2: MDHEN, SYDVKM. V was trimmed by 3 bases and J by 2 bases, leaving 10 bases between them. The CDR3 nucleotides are TGTGCCAGCAGTTTGCGAACCCCAAACTATGGCTACACCTTC. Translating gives CASSLRTPNYGYTF.

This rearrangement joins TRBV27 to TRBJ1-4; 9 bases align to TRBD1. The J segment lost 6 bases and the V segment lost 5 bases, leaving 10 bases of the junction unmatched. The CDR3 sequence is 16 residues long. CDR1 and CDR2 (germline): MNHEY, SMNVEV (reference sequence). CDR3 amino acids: CASSLRRDRADEKLFF. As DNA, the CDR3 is TGTGCCAGCAGTCTACGCCGGGACAGGGCGGATGAAAAACTGTTTTTT.